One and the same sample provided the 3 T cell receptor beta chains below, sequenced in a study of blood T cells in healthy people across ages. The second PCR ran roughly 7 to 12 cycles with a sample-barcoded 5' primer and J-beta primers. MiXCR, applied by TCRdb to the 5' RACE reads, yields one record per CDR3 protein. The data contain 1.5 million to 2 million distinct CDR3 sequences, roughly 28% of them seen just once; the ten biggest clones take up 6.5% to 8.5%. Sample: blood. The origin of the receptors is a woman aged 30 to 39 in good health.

The CDR3 region has the DNA TGTGCCAGCAGCACAGACGCGTCTGAGCAGTACTTC. Translating gives CASSTDASEQYF. The J gene is TRBJ2-4, the V gene TRBV7-2; no reliable D call. V was trimmed by 5 bases and J by 13 bases, leaving 15 bases between them. CDR3 length: 12 amino acids. Germline assignment: CDR1 SGHTA and CDR2 FQGNSA.

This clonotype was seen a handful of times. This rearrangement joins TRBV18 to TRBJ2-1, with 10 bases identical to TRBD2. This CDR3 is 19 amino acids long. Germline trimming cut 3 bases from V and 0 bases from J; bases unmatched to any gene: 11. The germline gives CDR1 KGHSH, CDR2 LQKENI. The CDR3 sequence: CASSPILAGAQSSYNEQFF. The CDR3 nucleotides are TGTGCCAGCTCACCGATTCTAGCGGGGGCCCAAAGCTCCTACAATGAGCAGTTCTTC.

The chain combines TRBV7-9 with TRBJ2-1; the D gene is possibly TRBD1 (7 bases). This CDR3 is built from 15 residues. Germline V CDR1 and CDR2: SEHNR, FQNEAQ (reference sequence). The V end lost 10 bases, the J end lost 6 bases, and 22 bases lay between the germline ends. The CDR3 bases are TGTGCCACCCAGGAGCAGGGGGGACCACCCAATGAGCAGTTCTTC. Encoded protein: CATQEQGGPPNEQFF. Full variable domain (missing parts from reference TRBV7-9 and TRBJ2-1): DTGVSQNPRHKITKRGQNVTFRCDPISEHNRLYWYRQTLGQGPEFLTYFQNEAQLEKSRLLSDRFSAERPKGSFSTLEIQRTEQGDSAMYLCATQEQGGPPNEQFFGPGTRLTVL.